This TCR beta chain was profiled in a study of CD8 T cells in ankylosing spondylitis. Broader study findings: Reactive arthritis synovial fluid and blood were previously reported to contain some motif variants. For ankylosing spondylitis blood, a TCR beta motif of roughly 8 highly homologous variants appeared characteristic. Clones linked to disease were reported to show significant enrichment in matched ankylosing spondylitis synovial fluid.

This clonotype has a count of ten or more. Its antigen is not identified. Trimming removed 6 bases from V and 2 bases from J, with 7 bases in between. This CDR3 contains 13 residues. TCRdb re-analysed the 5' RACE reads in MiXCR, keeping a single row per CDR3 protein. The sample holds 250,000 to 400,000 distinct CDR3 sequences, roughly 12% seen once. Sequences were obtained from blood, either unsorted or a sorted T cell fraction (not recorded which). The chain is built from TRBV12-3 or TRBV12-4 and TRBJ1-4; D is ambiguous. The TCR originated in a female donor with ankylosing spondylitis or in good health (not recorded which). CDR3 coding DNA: TGTGCCAGCAGCACCATTACTAATGAAAAACTGTTTTTT. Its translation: CASSTITNEKLFF.